A selection of T cell receptor beta chains follows, all from one sample in a study of blood T cell repertoires in COVID-19. TCRdb keeps only in-frame clones here, not all; method: immunoSEQ multiplex PCR. The sample holds about 180,000 clones; around 82% are singletons and the top ten take approximately 7%. Sequencing used peripheral blood. The receptors were sampled from a man aged 80 or over with COVID-19, enrolled during active disease. CDR3s include the opening cysteine and the closing phenylalanine or tryptophan.

v_gene	j_gene	CDR3aa
TRBV6-6	TRBJ1-2	CASSPHYEFTYGYTF
TRBV6-1	TRBJ1-1	CASSEAPTGFAEAFF
TRBV28	TRBJ1-2	CASSFIPTGFPPNYGYTF
TRBV15	TRBJ1-3	CATSRKGTGDFGNTIYF
TRBV12-3/TRBV12-4	TRBJ2-3	CVTASSGTDTQYF
TRBV3-1/TRBV3-2	TRBJ1-1	CASSQQAFTEAFF
TRBV5-1	TRBJ1-1	CASSLQGASTEAFF
TRBV27	TRBJ1-1	CASSLGARRSTEAFF
TRBV9	TRBJ2-5	CASSVVLFQETQYF
TRBV5-1	TRBJ1-1	CASSFLPTLDTEAFF
TRBV5-5	TRBJ1-6	CASSPGTDNSPLHF
TRBV6-1	TRBJ2-6	CASSETGGANVLTF
TRBV29-1	TRBJ2-5	CSVGGGQETQYF
TRBV6-5	TRBJ1-2	CASSYRGVGMGYTF
TRBV11-2	TRBJ2-3	CASSLDRGHGGDTQYF
TRBV7-2	TRBJ2-2	CASSLMAESGELFF
TRBV5-6	TRBJ1-6	CASSLARGDNSPLHF
TRBV7-9	TRBJ1-2	CASSLEGTGANYGYTF
TRBV5-6	TRBJ2-1	CASSYRPNNEQFF
TRBV28	TRBJ1-2	CASSSGGEVYGYTF
TRBV7-3	TRBJ2-5	CASSLERGVQETQYF
TRBV5-1	TRBJ2-7	CASSWTGPEQYF
TRBV7-2	TRBJ2-3	CASSGRLAGGTDTQYF
TRBV6-6	TRBJ1-5	CASSYERNNQPQHF
TRBV10-2	TRBJ1-2	CASSESSGLNYGYTF
TRBV10-3	TRBJ1-6	CAAHGQPNSPLHF
TRBV9	TRBJ1-4	CASSVEENEKLFF
TRBV15	TRBJ1-4	CATSRVTGATNEKLFF
TRBV10-1	TRBJ2-7	CASSECTTVRCPHEQYF